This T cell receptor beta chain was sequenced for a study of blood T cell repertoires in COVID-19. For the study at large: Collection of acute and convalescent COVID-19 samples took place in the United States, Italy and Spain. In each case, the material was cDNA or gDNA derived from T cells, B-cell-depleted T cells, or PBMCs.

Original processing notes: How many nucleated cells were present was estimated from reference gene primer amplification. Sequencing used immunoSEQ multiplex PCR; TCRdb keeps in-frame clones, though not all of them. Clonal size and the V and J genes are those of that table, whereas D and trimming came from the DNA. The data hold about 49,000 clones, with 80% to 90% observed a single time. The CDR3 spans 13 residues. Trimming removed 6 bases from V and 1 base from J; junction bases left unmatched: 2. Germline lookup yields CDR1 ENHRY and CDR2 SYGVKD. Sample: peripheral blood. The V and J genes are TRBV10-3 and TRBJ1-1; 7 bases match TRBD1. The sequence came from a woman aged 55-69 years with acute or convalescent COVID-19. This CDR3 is CAISGQANTEAFF. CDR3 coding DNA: TGTGCCATCAGCGGACAGGCGAACACTGAAGCTTTCTTT.